In its sample, the clone carrying this T cell receptor (beta chain) was seen a few times. No antigen is known for it. TCRdb recomputed calls from the RT-PCR reads with MiXCR, one row per CDR3 protein. The data show 550,000 to 600,000 distinct CDR3 sequences, 10% to 15% seen once. These data originate in a study of response to subunit inactivated influenza vaccine. Study conclusions and caveats: Seasonal influenza vaccination, on each occasion, was suggested by the authors to recruit few new T cells.

V shed 6 bases and J 0 bases; nucleotides not matched to a gene: 13. The CDR3 loop spans 17 amino acids. Germline V lookup: CDR1 MNHEY, CDR2 SVGEGT. The sequence was obtained from a man between 50 and 59 years old who received an inactivated influenza vaccine. Sample: PBMCs from blood, taken on the day of vaccination. V is TRBV6-2 or TRBV6-3 and J is TRBJ1-1; TRBD1 matches 7 bases. The CDR3 nucleotides are TGTGCCAGCAGGGGACAGTTTGTGCGGTCCATGAACACTGAAGCTTTCTTT. It is translated as CASRGQFVRSMNTEAFF.